The 23 T cell receptor beta chains in this list originate from one sample, sequenced in a study of neurological immune-mediated disorders. TCRdb passed the 5' RACE reads through MiXCR, listing each CDR3 protein once. The data hold 71,000 or so distinct CDR3 sequences, with around 13% observed a single time. Time point given: longitudinal time-point 1 (baseline). The sequenced sample consisted of PBMCs. The receptors were sampled from a female donor with HTLV-1-associated myelopathy (HAM/TSP).

This clonotype was counted many times. This chain uses TRBV18 with TRBJ2-3; possibly TRBD1 for D (6 bases). Germline V gene lookup returns CDR1 KGHSH and CDR2 LQKENI. This CDR3 is 16 amino acids long. Trimming took 3 bases from V and 2 from J, leaving 15 bases between them. CDR3 loop: CASSPRTADITDTQYF. CDR3 in DNA: TGTGCCAGCTCACCGAGGACAGCGGACATCACAGATACGCAGTATTTT.

This clonotype was counted many times. The chain carries TRBV20-1 and TRBJ2-3; TRBD2 agrees at 10 bases. The CDR3 contains 16 residues. Germline trimming cut 0 bases from V and 2 bases from J; bases unmatched to any gene: 5. Per germline, CDR1 DFQATT and CDR2 SNEGSKA (reference sequence). DNA of the CDR3: TGCAGTGCTAGAGAAGCGGGGGGGTTAACCACAGATACGCAGTATTTT. It is translated as CSAREAGGLTTDTQYF.

The V call is TRBV19, the J call TRBJ2-5; no definite D call. Germline lookup yields CDR1 LNHDA and CDR2 SQIVND (reference sequence). The CDR3 length is 15 residues. V was cut by 9 bases and J by 5 bases, with 22 bases left in between. The CDR3 DNA reads TGTGCCAGCAGAAACACTAACGAGGAAGTGGAGACCCAGTACTTC. Translating it yields CASRNTNEEVETQYF.

About this clonotype itself: One end of the junction fails to match germline, which may point to a read error. This chain uses TRBV4-2 with TRBJ2-7, with 12 bases that match TRBD1. Germline CDR1 is LGHNA and CDR2 is YNFKEQ. CDR3 length: 15 residues. CDR3 amino acids: CACRQVGTGGPEQYF. The CDR3 nucleotides read TGTGCCTGCAGGCAAGTGGGGACAGGGGGCCCCGAGCAGTACTTC.

The J gene is TRBJ2-7, the V gene TRBV27, with 8 bases aligning to TRBD2. The germline V gene encodes CDR1 MNHEY and CDR2 SMNVEV (reference sequence). This CDR3 is 15 amino acids long. After removal of 5 bases from V and 0 bases from J, the junction contained 6 bases not matched to a gene. The chain's CDR3 is CASSPLGLASYEQYF. CDR3 in DNA: TGTGCCAGCAGTCCCCTCGGACTAGCCTCCTACGAGCAGTACTTC.

This clonotype was picked up many times. The chain employs TRBV20-1 and TRBJ1-6; D not resolved. The CDR3 runs 12 residues. The V and J ends lost 2 bases and 8 bases respectively, with 7 bases between them. From germline, CDR1 is DFQATT and CDR2 SNEGSKA (reference sequence). In DNA form, the CDR3 reads TGCAGTGCTAGATCCGGGGATTCACCCCTCCACTTT. It encodes CSARSGDSPLHF.

This clonotype was observed a few times. This chain uses TRBV20-1 with TRBJ2-2; 11 positions match TRBD1. V lost 3 bases to trimming and J lost 0 bases; unmatched junction nucleotides: 3. This CDR3 has 16 residues. Per the germline V gene, CDR1 is DFQATT and CDR2 is SNEGSKA (reference sequence). The CDR3 here is CSARDRGRSNTGELFF. CDR3 DNA: TGCAGTGCTAGGGACAGGGGGCGTTCGAACACCGGGGAGCTGTTTTTT.

This clonotype came up many times. CDR3 bases: TGCGCCAGCAGCTTGGGGCGGGATGAGCAGTTCTTC. Translation gives CASSLGRDEQFF. The rearrangement uses TRBV5-1 and TRBJ2-1, with D possibly TRBD2 on 5 matching bases. Trimming took off 0 bases at V and 8 bases at J, with 6 bases between the two ends. Germline V gives CDR1 SGHRS, CDR2 YFSETQ. The CDR3 has 12 residues.

In its sample, this clonotype was seen many times. The genes are TRBV20-1 and TRBJ2-5; 8 nucleotides align to TRBD2. The CDR3 is 14 amino acids. Germline lookup yields CDR1 DFQATT and CDR2 SNEGSKA (reference sequence). V lost 7 bases to trimming and J lost 5 bases; unmatched junction nucleotides: 12. This CDR3 reads CSVKRGFQGETQYF. CDR3 in DNA: TGCAGTGTGAAGCGGGGGTTTCAGGGTGAGACCCAGTACTTC.

The genes are TRBV20-1 and TRBJ2-3, with TRBD2 matching 10 bases. V trimming: 6 bases; J trimming: 7 bases; junction bases outside the gene matches: 4. This CDR3 comprises 12 residues. Germline V gene data show CDR1 as DFQATT and CDR2 as SNEGSKA (reference sequence). DNA of the CDR3: TGCAGTGCGCTAGCGGGGGACTATACGCAGTATTTT. It yields the protein CSALAGDYTQYF.

In this sample, this clonotype turned up many times. This chain connects TRBV20-1 to TRBJ2-2, with a possible D match to TRBD1 (6 bases). V was clipped by 0 bases and J by 4 bases, with 15 bases between them. Germline V CDR1 and CDR2: DFQATT, SNEGSKA (reference sequence). CDR3 length: 16 residues. The CDR3 bases are TGCAGTGCTAGAGAGCAAGGACAGATCTTCACCGGGGAGCTGTTTTTT. Amino acids: CSAREQGQIFTGELFF.

This clonotype was detected many times. The V call is TRBV20-1, the J call TRBJ2-3; 10 bases match TRBD2. Trimming removed 6 bases from V and 7 bases from J; junction bases left unmatched: 13. Germline V CDR1 and CDR2: DFQATT, SNEGSKA (reference sequence). The CDR3 is 15 residues long. CDR3 nucleotides: TGCAGTGCCCCAAATAGCGGGGGGATCGCGAATACGCAGTATTTT. Its translation: CSAPNSGGIANTQYF.

This clonotype was counted between two and nine times. The V and J genes are TRBV18 and TRBJ2-7; possible D gene TRBD1, 6 bases. Trimming cost V 3 bases and J 9 bases, with 15 bases left between them. The CDR3 extends over 13 amino acids. From germline, CDR1 is KGHSH and CDR2 LQKENI. CDR3 sequence: CASSPASGEGQYF. CDR3 nucleotide sequence: TGTGCCAGCTCACCCGCGTCAGGGGAAGGGCAGTACTTC.

This clonotype has a handful of counts. V and J are TRBV11-2 and TRBJ1-5, with 7 nucleotides matching TRBD1. V lost 6 bases, J lost 5 bases, and 4 bases stayed unmatched. Per the germline V gene, CDR1 is SGHAT and CDR2 is FQNNGV. The CDR3 contains 13 residues. The CDR3 spells CASSTGVHQPQHF. The CDR3 DNA follows: TGTGCCAGCAGTACAGGGGTTCATCAGCCCCAGCATTTT.

This clonotype was picked up many times. The chain recombines TRBV5-1 with TRBJ2-7; 7 bases line up with TRBD1. Germline-derived CDR1 and CDR2 are SGHRS and YFSETQ. The CDR3 has 14 amino acids. With 1 base clipped from V and 0 bases from J, the junction kept 1 base outside the gene matches. The CDR3 spells CASSLNRGSYEQYF. The CDR3 region has the DNA TGCGCCAGCAGCTTGAACAGGGGCTCCTACGAGCAGTACTTC.

Points on this clonotype: Sequence at one end of the junction differs from germline and may be a read error. The chain uses TRBV10-1 and TRBJ2-5, with 8 bases lining up with TRBD2. CDR1 and CDR2 (germline): WNHNN, SYGVQD (reference sequence). The CDR3 spans 15 residues. CDR3 sequence reads: CASIESPGLEETQYF. The CDR3 DNA reads TGTGCCAGCATTGAGTCTCCGGGACTAGAGGAGACCCAGTACTTC.

This clonotype was seen ten or more times. The chain employs TRBV5-1 and TRBJ2-7; TRBD2 matches at 9 bases. The CDR3 has 15 amino acids. Trimming removed 2 bases from V and 2 bases from J; junction bases left unmatched: 5. Germline V gives CDR1 SGHRS, CDR2 YFSETQ. The CDR3 loop is CASSLAGGRAYEQYF. CDR3 coding DNA: TGCGCCAGCAGCTTAGCGGGGGGCCGGGCCTACGAGCAGTACTTC.

This clonotype was counted ten times or more. This chain connects TRBV12-3 or TRBV12-4 to TRBJ1-6; 8 bases fit TRBD1. V was clipped by 6 bases and J by 10 bases; unmatched bases: 8. This CDR3 contains 14 residues. The CDR3 loop is CASSLGQGVSPLHF. CDR3 nucleotides: TGTGCCAGCAGCCTAGGACAGGGCGTCTCACCCCTCCACTTT.

This clonotype was counted at least ten times. This chain links TRBV29-1 with TRBJ1-6; D is unresolved. V lost 7 bases to trimming and J lost 0 bases, with 13 bases between them. CDR1 is SQVTM and CDR2 is ANQGSEA in the germline V gene. This CDR3 spans 15 amino acids. The DNA for the CDR3 is TGCAGCGCTACGGACGGTAGCTCCTATAATTCACCCCTCCACTTT. Protein sequence: CSATDGSSYNSPLHF.

To note about this clonotype: Relative to the germline gene, one junction end is altered; a read error may explain this. The V gene is TRBV29-1, the J gene TRBJ2-2; D is possibly TRBD2 (5 bases). Germline V gene sequence: CDR1 SQVTM, CDR2 ANQGSEA. The length of the CDR3 is 11 residues. CDR3 amino acids: CSVERTGELLF. CDR3 nucleotide sequence: TGCAGCGTTGAGAGAACCGGGGAGCTGCTTTTC.

This clonotype occurred many times. The rearrangement joins TRBV20-1 to TRBJ2-3, with unresolved D. There are 15 residues in the CDR3. Germline values: CDR1 DFQATT, CDR2 SNEGSKA (reference sequence). V dropped 5 bases and J dropped 6 bases, with 21 bases sitting between them. The CDR3 loop is CSAAGVLETKDTQYF. The DNA of the CDR3 is TGCAGTGCTGCCGGCGTTCTCGAAACAAAGGATACGCAGTATTTT.

Turning to this clonotype: A much larger clone differs by one base, so this may be a read error. The chain links TRBV7-2 to TRBJ1-4; D remains ambiguous. Germline V gene lookup returns CDR1 SGHTA and CDR2 FQGNSA. The CDR3 covers 14 residues. Deletions cut 0 bases from V and 8 bases from J, with 10 bases between. The CDR3 DNA sequence: TGTGCCAGCAGCTTAGCAGTGGTGGGGGAAAAACTGTTTTTT. It encodes CASSLAVVGEKLFF.

Many counts were recorded for this clonotype. The chain links TRBV25-1 to TRBJ2-7; possible D gene TRBD2, 6 bases. V lost 5 bases and J lost 0, with 11 bases in between. This CDR3 spans 14 amino acids. CDR1 and CDR2 from the germline V gene are MGHDK and SYGVNS. The CDR3 loop is CASSLGTPSYEQYF. The CDR3 DNA reads TGTGCCAGCAGTTTAGGGACTCCCTCCTACGAGCAGTACTTC.